The source of this T cell receptor (beta chain) is a study of response to subunit inactivated influenza vaccine. TCRdb fed the RT-PCR reads into MiXCR, producing one record per CDR3 protein. The sample holds about 700,000 distinct CDR3 sequences, 14% seen once. Study-level findings and limits: It was suggested by the authors that few new T cells are recruited by each seasonal influenza vaccination.

This clonotype was seen ten or more times. Its antigen is unknown. The sequence was collected from a man aged 50-59 years who received an inactivated influenza vaccine. The source was PBMCs from blood, collected approximately 15 days before vaccination.

CDR3 region: CSARPGSHYNSPLHF. The CDR3 DNA reads as TGCAGTGCTAGACCGGGCAGTCACTATAATTCACCCCTCCACTTT. The rearrangement joins TRBV20-1 to TRBJ1-6; unclear D gene. The CDR3 sequence is 15 residues long. The V end was cut by 2 bases, the J end by 3 bases, with 11 bases between. Germline CDR1 and CDR2: DFQATT and SNEGSKA (reference sequence).